This T cell receptor (beta chain) was retrieved from a study of control samples from healthy donors and cancer patients. The table came from immunoSEQ multiplex PCR; TCRdb's copy has only in-frame clones and leaves some out. The table includes 100,000 to 120,000 clones, approximately 88% detected once. This CDR3 region has 14 residues. Germline V gives CDR1 SEHNR, CDR2 FQNEAQ (reference sequence). V trimming: 5 bases; J trimming: 1 base; junction bases outside the gene matches: 3. This sequence originates from a woman aged 60 to 75 with lung cancer. This chain connects TRBV7-9 to TRBJ2-3, with 7 nucleotides matching TRBD1. Sequenced input: PBMCs. CDR3 sequence reads: CASSEGAGTDTQYF. The CDR3 DNA follows: TGTGCCAGCAGCGAGGGGGCAGGCACAGATACGCAGTATTTT.